The clone carrying this T cell receptor beta chain was observed once. The antigen is unknown. PCR amplification relied on 60 Vbeta primers (plus 13 Jbeta primers). This table comes from immunoSEQ multiplex PCR, and its TCRdb copy is limited to in-frame clones, with some not included. The data show under 200,000 clones, approximately 82% seen once. V was pared by 4 bases and J by 6 bases, with 5 bases of the junction left unmatched. Germline V lookup: CDR1 SGHDN, CDR2 FVKESK. The CDR3 length is 14 residues. The data originate from a study of cytomegalovirus exposure and HLA in healthy donors. Study context: About 180 million T cells yielded roughly 120 million unique TCR beta sequences in earlier analysis.

Study conclusions and caveats: 87-base-pair reads could not separate some V segments, including TRBV6-2 and TRBV6-3. Later on, an analysis tied some 17,000 TCR beta sequences to HLA alleles at 0.05 false discovery rate. TCR beta chains numbering more than 150 were designated cytomegalovirus-associated.

What was sequenced was PBMCs. This TCR was sampled from a male donor in good health and CMV-seropositive. The chain recombines TRBV14 with TRBJ1-1; 10 bases align to TRBD1. As DNA, the CDR3 is TGTGCCAGCAGCCTACGACAGGGGGCCGCTGAAGCTTTCTTT. The encoded protein is CASSLRQGAAEAFF.